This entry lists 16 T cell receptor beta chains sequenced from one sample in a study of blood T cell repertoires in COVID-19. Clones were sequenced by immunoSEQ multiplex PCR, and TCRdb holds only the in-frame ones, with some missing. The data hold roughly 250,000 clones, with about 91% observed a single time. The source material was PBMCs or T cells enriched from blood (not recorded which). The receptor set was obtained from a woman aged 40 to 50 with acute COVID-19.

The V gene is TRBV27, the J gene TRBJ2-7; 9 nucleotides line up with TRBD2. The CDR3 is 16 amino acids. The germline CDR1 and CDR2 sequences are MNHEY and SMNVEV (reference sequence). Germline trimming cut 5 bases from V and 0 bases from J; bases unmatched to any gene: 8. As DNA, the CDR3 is TGTGCCAGCAGTCCCCGAAGTAGCGGGAGCTCCTACGAGCAGTACTTC. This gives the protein CASSPRSSGSSYEQYF.

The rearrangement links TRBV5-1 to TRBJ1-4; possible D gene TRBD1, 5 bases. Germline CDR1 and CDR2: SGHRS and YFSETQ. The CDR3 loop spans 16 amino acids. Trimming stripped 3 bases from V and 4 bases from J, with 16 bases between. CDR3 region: CASSYTIAGLNEKLFF. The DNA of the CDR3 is TGCGCCAGCAGCTACACGATCGCGGGGCTTAATGAAAAACTGTTTTTT.

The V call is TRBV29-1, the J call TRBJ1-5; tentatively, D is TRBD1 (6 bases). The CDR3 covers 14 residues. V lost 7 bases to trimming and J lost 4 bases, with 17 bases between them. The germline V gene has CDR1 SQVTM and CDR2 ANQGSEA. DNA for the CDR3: TGCAGCGCAGCCACAGGGACCGGGAATCAGCCCCAGCATTTT. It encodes CSAATGTGNQPQHF.

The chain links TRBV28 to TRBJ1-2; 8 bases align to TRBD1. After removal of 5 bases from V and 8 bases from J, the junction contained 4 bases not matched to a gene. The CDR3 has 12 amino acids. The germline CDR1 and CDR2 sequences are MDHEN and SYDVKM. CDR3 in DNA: TGTGCCAGCAGTCCCAGGGGGCGCGGCTACACCTTC. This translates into CASSPRGRGYTF.

CDR3 amino acids: CASSGTGWAEAFF. CDR3 DNA sequence: TGTGCCAGCAGTGGGACAGGGTGGGCTGAAGCTTTCTTT. V is TRBV28 and J is TRBJ1-1; TRBD1 agrees at 9 bases. CDR3 size: 13 residues. Germline V CDR1 and CDR2: MDHEN, SYDVKM. After removal of 5 bases from V and 6 bases from J, the junction contained 4 bases not matched to a gene.

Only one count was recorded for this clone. In nucleotides, the CDR3 is TGTGCCAGCAGCTTGGTACGGGGATTTGGAAACACCATATATTTT. Its translation: CASSLVRGFGNTIYF. This chain connects TRBV6-5 to TRBJ1-3; D remains ambiguous. The CDR3 covers 15 residues. V lost 6 bases to trimming and J lost 3 bases, with 15 bases between them. Germline V CDR1 and CDR2: MNHEY, SVGAGI.

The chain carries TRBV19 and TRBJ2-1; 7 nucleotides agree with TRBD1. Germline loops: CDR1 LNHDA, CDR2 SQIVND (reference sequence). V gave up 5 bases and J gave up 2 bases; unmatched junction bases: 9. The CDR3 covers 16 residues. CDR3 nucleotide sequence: TGTGCCAGTAGTCCGAAAGACAGGGAACCCTACAATGAGCAGTTCTTC. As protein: CASSPKDREPYNEQFF.

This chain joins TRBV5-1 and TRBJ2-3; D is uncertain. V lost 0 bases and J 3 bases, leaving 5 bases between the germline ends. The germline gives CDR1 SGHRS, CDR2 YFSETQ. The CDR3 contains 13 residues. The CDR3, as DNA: TGCGCCAGCAGCTTGGTCCCGACAGATACGCAGTATTTT. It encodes CASSLVPTDTQYF.

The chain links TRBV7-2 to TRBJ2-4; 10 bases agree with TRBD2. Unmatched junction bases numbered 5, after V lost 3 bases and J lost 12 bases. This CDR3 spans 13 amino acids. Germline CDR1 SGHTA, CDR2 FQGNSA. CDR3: CASSLDPSGSQYF. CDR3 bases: TGTGCCAGCAGCTTGGATCCTAGCGGGAGTCAGTACTTC.

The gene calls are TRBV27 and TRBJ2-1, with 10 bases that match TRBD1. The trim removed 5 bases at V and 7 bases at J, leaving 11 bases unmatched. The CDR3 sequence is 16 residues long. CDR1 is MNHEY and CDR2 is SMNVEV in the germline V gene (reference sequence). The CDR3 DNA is TGTGCCAGCAGTCCTGGCCCGGGACAGGGGTTGAATGAGCAGTTCTTC. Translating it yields CASSPGPGQGLNEQFF.

CDR3 amino acids: CASSLDRGDRNTIYF. The CDR3 DNA follows: TGTGCCAGCAGCTTAGATCGGGGGGACAGAAACACCATATATTTT. The chain joins TRBV11-2 to TRBJ1-3, with TRBD1 as a possible D gene (6 bases). Germline lookup yields CDR1 SGHAT and CDR2 FQNNGV. This CDR3 comprises 15 residues. Trimming shortened V by 0 bases and J by 5 bases, and 11 bases separated the two germline ends.

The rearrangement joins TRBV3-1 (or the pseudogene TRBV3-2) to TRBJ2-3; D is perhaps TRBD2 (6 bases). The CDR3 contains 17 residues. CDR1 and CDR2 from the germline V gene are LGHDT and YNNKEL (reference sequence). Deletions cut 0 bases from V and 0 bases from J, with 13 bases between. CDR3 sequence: CASSQDWGETSTDTQYF. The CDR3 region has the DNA TGTGCCAGCAGCCAAGACTGGGGGGAGACTAGCACAGATACGCAGTATTTT.

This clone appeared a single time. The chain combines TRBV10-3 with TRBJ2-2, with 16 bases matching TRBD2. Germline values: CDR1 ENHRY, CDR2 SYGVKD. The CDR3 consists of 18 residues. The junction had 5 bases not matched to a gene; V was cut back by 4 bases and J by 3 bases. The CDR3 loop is CAISGGLAGGPDTGELFF. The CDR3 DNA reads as TGTGCCATCAGTGGGGGACTAGCGGGAGGGCCGGACACCGGGGAGCTGTTTTTT.

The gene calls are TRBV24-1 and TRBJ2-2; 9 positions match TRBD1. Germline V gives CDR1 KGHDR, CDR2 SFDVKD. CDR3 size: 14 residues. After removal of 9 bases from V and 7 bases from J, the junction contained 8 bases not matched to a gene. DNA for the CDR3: TGTGCCACCGGGACAGGGCCTTTTGGCGGGGAGCTGTTTTTT. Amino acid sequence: CATGTGPFGGELFF.

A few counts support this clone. In DNA form, the CDR3 reads TGTGCCAGTAGCGCGGAGGGGGGGCGAAGGAGGAATTCACCCCTCCACTTT. Its translation: CASSAEGGRRRNSPLHF. The J gene is TRBJ1-6, the V gene TRBV19; possibly TRBD1 for D (6 bases). The V end lost 6 bases, the J end lost 7 bases, and 22 bases lay between the germline ends. The length of the CDR3 is 17 residues. The germline V gene encodes CDR1 LNHDA and CDR2 SQIVND (reference sequence).

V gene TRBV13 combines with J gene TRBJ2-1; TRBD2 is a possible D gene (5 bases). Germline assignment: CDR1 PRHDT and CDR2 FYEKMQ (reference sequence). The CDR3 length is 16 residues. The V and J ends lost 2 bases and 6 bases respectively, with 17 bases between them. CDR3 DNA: TGTGCCAGCAGCTTACGGTCACTAGAATCGGGCAATGAGCAGTTCTTC. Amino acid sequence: CASSLRSLESGNEQFF.